This T cell receptor beta chain originates from a study of response to subunit inactivated influenza vaccine. TCRdb re-analysed the RT-PCR reads in MiXCR, keeping a single row per CDR3 protein. This repertoire shows roughly 190,000 distinct CDR3 sequences, over 13% found once; its top ten account for 26%. Study findings and constraints: Each seasonal influenza vaccination, the authors suggested, recruits few new T cells.

This CDR3 is built from 16 residues. Between the trimmed V and J ends, which lost 0 bases and 7 bases, there was a span of 18 bases. Germline loops: CDR1 LGHNA, CDR2 YNFKEQ. This clonotype was seen many times. Its antigen is currently unknown. V is TRBV4-2 and J is TRBJ1-2; tentative D call: TRBD1 (6 bases). This specimen consisted of CD8+ T cells sorted from PBMCs, obtained more than 4 days after vaccination. This clonotype was obtained from a man aged 50 to 59 who received an inactivated influenza vaccine. CDR3 region: CASSQDDGQGLFGYTF. The CDR3 region has the DNA TGTGCCAGCAGCCAAGACGATGGGCAGGGGTTGTTTGGCTACACCTTC.